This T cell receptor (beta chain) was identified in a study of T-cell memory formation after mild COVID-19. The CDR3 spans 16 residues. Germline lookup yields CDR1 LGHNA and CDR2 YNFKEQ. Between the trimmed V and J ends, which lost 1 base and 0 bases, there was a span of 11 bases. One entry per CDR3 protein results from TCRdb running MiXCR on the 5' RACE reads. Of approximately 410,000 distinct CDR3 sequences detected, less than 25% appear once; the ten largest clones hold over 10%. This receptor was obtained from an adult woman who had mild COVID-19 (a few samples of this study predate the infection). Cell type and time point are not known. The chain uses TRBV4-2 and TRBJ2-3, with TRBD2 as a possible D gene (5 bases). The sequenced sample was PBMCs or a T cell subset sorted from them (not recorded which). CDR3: CASSQASSSSTDTQYF. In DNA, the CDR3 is TGTGCCAGCAGCCAAGCGTCTAGCTCTAGCACAGATACGCAGTATTTT.